The T cell receptor beta chain described here comes from a study of T cells after somatic rescue of genetic block. The table lists this clone with a few counts. The length of the CDR3 is 14 residues. Between the trimmed V and J ends, which lost 0 bases and 1 base, there was a span of 4 bases. Germline CDR1 and CDR2: LNHNV and YYDKDF (reference sequence). Data came from immunoSEQ multiplex PCR; TCRdb stores just in-frame clones and leaves some out. The sample has roughly 65,000 clones, just under 95% seen once. This TCR was sampled from a man aged 40-50 years. Sequencing used peripheral blood mononuclear cells (PBMCs). V gene TRBV15 combines with J gene TRBJ1-5; D is ambiguous. The CDR3, as DNA: TGTGCCACCAGCAGAGATTTCAGCAATCAGCCCCAGCATTTT. It is translated as CATSRDFSNQPQHF.